One sample yielded the 31 T cell receptor beta chains listed below, sequenced in a study of blood T cell repertoires in COVID-19. This table comes from immunoSEQ multiplex PCR, and its TCRdb copy is limited to in-frame clones, with some not included. The sample shows over 250,000 clones, 80% to 95% of them seen only once. Sequenced sample: peripheral blood. Every receptor here comes from a woman aged 25 to 39 with COVID-19, enrolled during active disease.

This sequence joins TRBV6-6 and TRBJ1-1; D is perhaps TRBD1 (5 bases). CDR1 is MNHNY and CDR2 is SVGAGI in the germline V gene (reference sequence). V gave up 4 bases and J gave up 4 bases, with 16 bases separating them. The length of the CDR3 is 15 residues. CDR3 bases: TGTGCCAGCAGTTGGACGGTAGGGCAGGGCACTGAAGCTTTCTTT. It yields the protein CASSWTVGQGTEAFF.

The V and J genes are TRBV27 and TRBJ1-5; D gene unclear. The CDR3 loop spans 14 amino acids. The germline V gene encodes CDR1 MNHEY and CDR2 SMNVEV (reference sequence). V was trimmed by 5 bases and J by 1 base, leaving 9 bases between them. The CDR3 reads CASSPTTSNQPQHF. CDR3 nucleotide sequence: TGTGCCAGCAGTCCCACTACAAGCAATCAGCCCCAGCATTTT.

This chain links TRBV3-1 (or the pseudogene TRBV3-2) with TRBJ2-1, with D hard to call. The CDR3 covers 14 residues. V lost 0 bases and J lost 4, with 7 bases in between. From germline, CDR1 is LGHDT and CDR2 YNNKEL (reference sequence). The CDR3 DNA reads TGTGCCAGCAGCCAAGATATCTTTTACAATGAGCAGTTCTTC. Residues: CASSQDIFYNEQFF.

The V call is TRBV10-2, the J call TRBJ2-1; 12 bases line up with TRBD2. Trimming cost V 6 bases and J 10 bases; bases outside gene matches: 7. The germline V gene encodes CDR1 WSHSY and CDR2 SAAADI. The CDR3 extends over 14 amino acids. The CDR3 region has the DNA TGCGCCAGCAGGACCCTAGCGGGAGGGGGCGAGCAGTTCTTC. As protein: CASRTLAGGGEQFF.

The J gene is TRBJ1-1, the V gene TRBV6-5; TRBD1 matches 7 bases. Germline V gene lookup returns CDR1 MNHEY and CDR2 SVGAGI. The CDR3 covers 13 residues. V lost 7 bases to trimming and J lost 0 bases; unmatched junction nucleotides: 2. The CDR3 is CASIDRVNTEAFF. The DNA for the CDR3 is TGTGCCAGCATCGACAGGGTGAACACTGAAGCTTTCTTT.

The chain has TRBV11-3 and TRBJ2-7; 8 bases line up with TRBD1. The ends lost 5 bases at V and 4 bases at J; junction bases unmatched: 1. This CDR3 region has 12 residues. Germline values: CDR1 SGHNT, CDR2 YENEEA. CDR3 sequence: CASSRDRYEQYF. CDR3 sequence (DNA): TGTGCCAGCAGCCGGGACAGGTACGAGCAGTACTTC.

The count of this clone is one. The chain couples TRBV7-9 to TRBJ2-7; maybe TRBD2 (7 bases). This CDR3 region has 16 residues. CDR1 is SEHNR, CDR2 FQNEAQ, per germline (reference sequence). V lost 0 bases and J lost 0, with 12 bases in between. CDR3 in amino acids: CASSLAGGESSYEQYF. The CDR3 DNA reads TGTGCCAGCAGCTTAGCAGGGGGGGAAAGCTCCTACGAGCAGTACTTC.

The chain uses TRBV7-2 and TRBJ2-7; 11 bases agree with TRBD2. Looked up from germline, CDR1 is SGHTA and CDR2 is FQGNSA. Trimming at V came to 1 base and at J to 4 bases, leaving 3 bases not matched to a gene. CDR3 size: 15 residues. CDR3 sequence: CASSLDSSGRYEQYF. CDR3 DNA: TGTGCCAGCAGCTTAGACTCTAGCGGGAGGTACGAGCAGTACTTC.

The rearrangement joins TRBV2 to TRBJ2-2, with 8 bases identical to TRBD1. Trimming cost V 7 bases and J 4 bases; bases outside gene matches: 8. The germline V gene has CDR1 SNHLY and CDR2 FYNNEI. CDR3 size: 15 residues. The CDR3 loop reads CASISDRDGTGELFF. CDR3 sequence (DNA): TGTGCCAGCATTTCGGACAGGGACGGCACCGGGGAGCTGTTTTTT.

The gene calls are TRBV2 and TRBJ1-6, with no clear D. Germline CDR1 and CDR2: SNHLY and FYNNEI. This CDR3 spans 16 amino acids. V was cut by 2 bases and J by 7 bases, with 15 bases left in between. CDR3 coding DNA: TGTGCCAGCAGTGAATTGGAGAGGGTTTGGAATTCACCCCTCCACTTT. Protein sequence: CASSELERVWNSPLHF.

The chain is built from TRBV3-1 (or the pseudogene TRBV3-2) and TRBJ1-1; D gene uncertain. Germline CDR1 is LGHDT and CDR2 is YNNKEL (reference sequence). CDR3 length equals 13 residues. The V end lost 1 base, the J end lost 4 bases, and 7 bases lay between the germline ends. The CDR3 bases are TGTGCCAGCAGCCAAGGTGAGGGCACTGAAGCTTTCTTT. Residues: CASSQGEGTEAFF.

This clone appeared a few times. One end of the junction does not line up with germline, which may come from a read error. The V and J genes are TRBV2 and TRBJ1-2; D is unresolved. This CDR3 region has 15 residues. Germline V gene lookup returns CDR1 SNHLY and CDR2 FYNNEI. As DNA, the CDR3 is TGTGCCAGCAGTGTTCTCCCTTCCGCTAATTATGGCTACACCTTC. Protein: CASSVLPSANYGYTF.

This clone was seen a handful of times. This chain connects TRBV6-5 to TRBJ1-2, with D perhaps TRBD1 (5 bases). From germline, CDR1 is MNHEY and CDR2 SVGAGI. V gave up 6 bases and J gave up 2 bases, with 13 bases separating them. CDR3 size: 14 residues. CDR3 DNA: TGTGCCAGCAGAGGGGACTGGAGGAACTATGGCTACACCTTC. Encoded protein: CASRGDWRNYGYTF.

Concerning this clone: One end of the junction does not line up with germline, which may come from a read error. CDR3 sequence: CTTTKNPEDSRSYEQYF. The CDR3, as DNA: TGTACCACCACTAAAAATCCAGAGGACAGCCGTTCCTACGAGCAGTACTTC. The chain links TRBV24-1 to TRBJ2-7, with D perhaps matching TRBD1 (6 bases). The CDR3 loop spans 17 amino acids. Germline-derived CDR1 and CDR2 are KGHDR and SFDVKD.

The V gene is TRBV19, the J gene TRBJ1-1; 9 bases match TRBD1. Germline V gives CDR1 LNHDA, CDR2 SQIVND (reference sequence). V was pared by 6 bases and J by 4 bases, with 3 bases of the junction left unmatched. This CDR3 contains 13 residues. DNA of the CDR3: TGTGCCAGTAGGGGGACAGGGTTCACTGAAGCTTTCTTT. This gives the protein CASRGTGFTEAFF.

The table lists this clone with a few counts. V usage is TRBV9 and J usage is TRBJ2-2; 12 positions agree with TRBD2. The trim removed 3 bases at V and 1 base at J, leaving 1 base unmatched. Germline V gives CDR1 SGDLS, CDR2 YYNGEE. The CDR3 totals 16 residues. The CDR3 here is CASSATSGRNTGELFF. The CDR3 bases are TGTGCCAGCAGCGCGACTAGCGGGAGGAACACCGGGGAGCTGTTTTTT. Full variable domain (missing parts from reference TRBV9 and TRBJ2-2): DSGVTQTPKHLITATGQRVTLRCSPRSGDLSVYWYQQSLDQGLQFLIQYYNGEERAKGNILERFSAQQFPDLHSELNLSSLELGDSALYFCASSATSGRNTGELFFGEGSRLTVL.

This chain uses TRBV20-1 with TRBJ1-5; D not resolved. The CDR3 has 12 residues. V was shortened by 3 bases and J by 5 bases, with 8 bases between the two germline ends. Germline CDR1 and CDR2: DFQATT and SNEGSKA (reference sequence). The CDR3 loop reads CSASNGDQPQHF. The CDR3 region has the DNA TGCAGTGCTAGTAATGGAGATCAGCCCCAGCATTTT.

V usage is TRBV7-2 and J usage is TRBJ1-1; D remains ambiguous. The CDR3 covers 15 residues. Germline CDR1 is SGHTA and CDR2 is FQGNSA. The V gene lost 5 bases and the J gene lost 0 bases, with 13 bases spanning the gap. DNA of the CDR3: TGTGCCAGCAGCCGTAATACAGTCATGAACACTGAAGCTTTCTTT. It encodes CASSRNTVMNTEAFF.

The CDR3 DNA is TGTGCCAGCAGTGAAGGCGGATCACGGGAAACTGAAGCTTTCTTT. Its protein product is CASSEGGSRETEAFF. The chain has TRBV6-1 and TRBJ1-1; D remains ambiguous. V shed 1 base and J shed 5 bases, with 14 bases lying between them. CDR1 is MNHNS, CDR2 SASEGT, per germline. This CDR3 comprises 15 residues.

The chain links TRBV30 to TRBJ1-1; 10 bases align to TRBD1. Looked up from germline, CDR1 is GTSNPN and CDR2 is SVGIG (reference sequence). This CDR3 region has 17 residues. J gave up 0 bases and V 2 bases, and 9 bases lay outside the gene matches. The CDR3 loop reads CAWSRTDRGQVNTEAFF. For the CDR3, the DNA is TGTGCCTGGAGTCGTACTGACAGGGGGCAGGTGAACACTGAAGCTTTCTTT.

The chain joins TRBV19 to TRBJ2-1; no definite D call. The CDR3 has 15 amino acids. Germline-derived CDR1 and CDR2 are LNHDA and SQIVND (reference sequence). Trimming shortened V by 5 bases and J by 0 bases, and 11 bases separated the two germline ends. CDR3 loop: CASSEGRSSYNEQFF. The CDR3 coding sequence is TGTGCCAGTAGTGAAGGAAGGAGCTCCTACAATGAGCAGTTCTTC.

The chain has TRBV2 and TRBJ1-2; perhaps TRBD1 as D (6 bases). This CDR3 has 14 amino acids. CDR1 SNHLY and CDR2 FYNNEI come from the germline V gene. V was shortened by 6 bases and J by 4 bases, with 15 bases between the two germline ends. In DNA, the CDR3 is TGTGCCAGCAGAACCGGGACATCGACCTATGGCTACACCTTC. Protein product: CASRTGTSTYGYTF.

The V call is TRBV27, the J call TRBJ1-1; D gene uncertain. Per germline, CDR1 MNHEY and CDR2 SMNVEV (reference sequence). V was shortened by 4 bases and J by 5 bases, with 11 bases between the two germline ends. This CDR3 is built from 13 residues. The CDR3 sequence: CASSYHGLTEAFF. CDR3 DNA sequence: TGTGCCAGCAGTTACCACGGACTGACTGAAGCTTTCTTT.

This clone was picked up one time. The chain couples TRBV12-3 or TRBV12-4 to TRBJ1-1; D unclear. This CDR3 is built from 13 residues. With 5 bases removed from V and 3 bases from J, the gap between germline ends came to 10 bases. Here the CDR3 DNA reads TGTGCCAGCAGTAAGGAGGAGTACACTGAAGCTTTCTTT. It is translated as CASSKEEYTEAFF.

This chain's CDR3 is CASSQERGVRYTQYF. The CDR3 DNA is TGCGCCAGCAGCCAAGAACGGGGAGTCCGATATACGCAGTATTTT. This chain uses TRBV4-1 with TRBJ2-3, with D possibly TRBD2 on 5 matching bases. Trimming removed 0 bases at V and 7 bases at J, with 14 bases between. CDR3 size: 15 residues. Per germline, CDR1 MGHRA and CDR2 YSYEKL.

The J gene is TRBJ2-2, the V gene TRBV2; D possibly corresponds to TRBD2 (5 bases). This CDR3 is 16 amino acids long. The V end lost 8 bases, the J end lost 1 base, and 17 bases lay between the germline ends. Germline V gene data show CDR1 as SNHLY and CDR2 as FYNNEI. CDR3 in amino acids: CASDRKGAGNTGELFF. In DNA form, the CDR3 reads TGTGCCAGCGACCGAAAGGGCGCGGGGAACACCGGGGAGCTGTTTTTT.

The chain uses TRBV10-3 and TRBJ1-4; weak D call: TRBD1 (5 bases). V gave up 8 bases and J gave up 2 bases, with 6 bases separating them. The CDR3 contains 12 residues. CDR1 is ENHRY, CDR2 SYGVKD, per germline. The CDR3 bases are TGTGCCATCGGGGGGACTAATGAAAAACTGTTTTTT. It yields the protein CAIGGTNEKLFF.

The genes are TRBV5-5 and TRBJ2-7, with 11 bases identical to TRBD1. The CDR3 runs 13 residues. The V gene end was trimmed by 4 bases and the J gene end by 6 bases; junction bases not matched to a gene: 3. CDR1 is SGHKS, CDR2 YYEKEE, per germline (reference sequence). In nucleotides, the CDR3 is TGTGCCAGCAGCGGACAGGGGGCGGTCGAGCAGTACTTC. Its protein product is CASSGQGAVEQYF. The variable domain in full, completed from reference TRBV5-5 and TRBJ2-7, reads DAGVTQSPTHLIKTRGQQVTLRCSPISGHKSVSWYQQVLGQGPQFIFQYYEKEERGRGNFPDRFSARQFPNYSSELNVNALLLGDSALYLCASSGQGAVEQYFGPGTRLTVT.

This clone appeared a few times. This sequence joins TRBV11-1 and TRBJ1-2; D not certain. CDR1 and CDR2 (germline): SGHAT, FQDESV (reference sequence). V was shortened by 0 bases and J by 3 bases, with 5 bases between the two germline ends. CDR3 length: 13 amino acids. The CDR3, as DNA: TGTGCCAGCAGCTTAGCCGGGGACTATGGCTACACCTTC. Amino acid sequence: CASSLAGDYGYTF. The variable domain in full, with the rest retrieved from reference TRBV11-1 and TRBJ1-2, is EAEVAQSPRYKITEKSQAVAFWCDPISGHATLYWYRQILGQGPELLVQFQDESVVDDSQLPKDRFSAERLKGVDSTLKIQPAELGDSAMYLCASSLAGDYGYTFGSGTRLTVV.

This clone appeared once. The DNA for the CDR3 is TGTGCCAGCAGTTACCGGGGACAGGGGGTGTACGAGCAGTACTTC. Translating it yields CASSYRGQGVYEQYF. This chain uses TRBV6-5 with TRBJ2-7, with TRBD1 identical over 11 bases. Germline CDR1 MNHEY, CDR2 SVGAGI. This CDR3 is 15 amino acids long. The trim removed 2 bases at V and 4 bases at J, leaving 4 bases unmatched.

The count of this clone is one. The chain joins TRBV2 to TRBJ1-2, with 7 nucleotides matching TRBD1. The CDR3 is made up of 13 amino acids. The germline CDR1 and CDR2 sequences are SNHLY and FYNNEI. The J segment lost 1 base and the V segment lost 6 bases, leaving 2 bases of the junction unmatched. The CDR3 loop reads CASRWDSNYGYTF. DNA for the CDR3: TGTGCCAGCAGATGGGACAGTAACTATGGCTACACCTTC.